The rows below give T cell receptor beta chains drawn from one sample of a study of long-term antiretroviral therapy in people with HIV. Only in-frame clones appear in the TCRdb table, and some are missing; sequencing was by immunoSEQ multiplex PCR. The table shows 20,000 to 25,000 clones, with around 85% occurring only once. The sample in question was unsorted PBMCs, obtained around 4 years after starting antiretroviral therapy. The receptors here all came from a man aged 18 to 29 with HIV. Both conserved end residues are part of each CDR3. Fields, in order: J gene, V gene, D gene, clone size, CDR3 DNA, CDR3 protein. D genes are given only for firm matches. Not all rows give a size; the values are once, few, many and, for expanded clones, a class.

TRBJ2-2,TRBV5-1,-,-,TGCGCCAGCAGCTTTTATTGGTCAGAAAACACCGGGGAGCTGTTTTTT,CASSFYWSENTGELFF
TRBJ1-5,TRBV19,-,-,TGTGCCACCGCGTGGGGGTTGGGCAATCAGCCCCAGCATTTT,CATAWGLGNQPQHF
TRBJ2-2,TRBV29-1,TRBD2,-,TGCAGCGTTGAGGGGTTAGCGGGGAAGAACACCGGGGAGCTGTTTTTT,CSVEGLAGKNTGELFF
TRBJ2-2,TRBV5-4,-,-,TGTGCCAGCAGACAGGTGCCCGGGGAGCTGTTTTTT,CASRQVPGELFF
TRBJ2-7,TRBV28,-,-,TGTGCCAGCAGAGGCGCAGTCGGGGGTGGGTCCTACGAGCAGTACTTC,CASRGAVGGGSYEQYF
TRBJ2-2,TRBV6-1,-,-,TGTGCCAGTTCTCAGGGGCCACTTGGGGAGCTGTTTTTT,CASSQGPLGELFF
TRBJ2-7,TRBV7-8,-,-,TGTGCCAGCAGCGCCGGGACTGGACCCTACGAGCAGTACTTC,CASSAGTGPYEQYF
TRBJ2-5,TRBV10-3,-,-,TGTGCCATCAGTGTAGGAGGGAGTGGTGAGACCCAGTACTTC,CAISVGGSGETQYF
TRBJ1-1,TRBV5-1,-,-,TGCGCCAGCAGCTTGGGTGGGGACACTGAAGCTTTCTTT,CASSLGGDTEAFF
TRBJ1-1,TRBV15,-,-,TGTGCCACCAGCAGAGATGGCAGCCTAAACACTGAAGCTTTCTTT,CATSRDGSLNTEAFF
TRBJ2-3,TRBV19,TRBD2,-,TGTGCCAGTAAAGGGGCGGGGGTCACAGATACGCAGTATTTT,CASKGAGVTDTQYF
TRBJ2-4,TRBV28,TRBD2,-,TGTGCCAGCAATCAAGCGGGGGGTTCGAACATTCAGTACTTC,CASNQAGGSNIQYF
TRBJ2-2,TRBV6-5,-,-,TGTGCCAGCAGTTACTCGATAGGCACCGGGGAGCTGTTTTTT,CASSYSIGTGELFF
TRBJ1-5,TRBV7-6,-,-,TGTGCCAGCAGCCCCGGCTGGGGAAAAGATCAGCCCCAGCATTTT,CASSPGWGKDQPQHF
TRBJ1-3,TRBV28,-,-,TGTGCCAGCCTTTCCGAGAACACCATATATTTT,CASLSENTIYF
TRBJ1-6,TRBV5-1,TRBD1,-,TGCGCCAGCAGCTCGGGACAGCTTTCTCGAGGTAATTCACCCCTCCACTTT,CASSSGQLSRGNSPLHF
TRBJ1-1,TRBV29-1,-,-,TGCAGCGTTGATGGATGGGGGGATGGGGTTAACACTGAAGCTTTCTTT,CSVDGWGDGVNTEAFF
TRBJ2-7,TRBV6-5,-,once,TGTGCCAGCAGTTACTCAGGGCGCTCCTACGAGCAGTACTTC,CASSYSGRSYEQYF
TRBJ2-3,TRBV6-1,-,-,TGTGCCAGCAGCGGGGTGCCCACCACAGATACGCAGTATTTT,CASSGVPTTDTQYF
TRBJ1-6,TRBV5-4,TRBD1,few,TGTGCCAGCAGCTTCGGACAGGAGCATCCAGTTTATAATTCACCCCTCCACTTT,CASSFGQEHPVYNSPLHF
TRBJ2-7,TRBV4-1,-,-,TGCGCCAGCAGCCAAGATCGCAACTCCTACGAGCAGTACTTC,CASSQDRNSYEQYF
TRBJ2-2,TRBV7-2,-,-,TGTGCCAGCAGCCCATTCGGGACGGCCCAAGGTAGCGGGGAGCTGTTTTTT,CASSPFGTAQGSGELFF
TRBJ1-5,TRBV6-6,-,once,TGTGCCAGCAGAGATTCTATGGGAAACCAGCCCCAGCATTTT,CASRDSMGNQPQHF
TRBJ1-1,TRBV5-1,-,-,TGCGCCAGCAGCGAGGCTCAGGGGAACACTGAAGCTTTCTTT,CASSEAQGNTEAFF
TRBJ2-1,TRBV28,-,-,TGTGCCAGCAGCCCCGGCAGCTCCTACAATGAGCAGTTCTTC,CASSPGSSYNEQFF
TRBJ2-1,TRBV5-6,-,once,TGTGCCAGCAGCTTGGGGACGAGGGATGAGCAGTTCTTC,CASSLGTRDEQFF
TRBJ1-1,TRBV7-3,-,-,TGTGCCAGCAGCAATCAACTGAACACTGAAGCTTTCTTT,CASSNQLNTEAFF
TRBJ1-5,TRBV7-6,-,-,TGTGCCAGCAGCTTCAGTGTTTCGTCCAGACCTCAGCCCCAGCATTTT,CASSFSVSSRPQPQHF
TRBJ1-1,TRBV9,TRBD1,-,TGTGCCAGCAGCGTAGCGGGGACAGGGGACACTGAAGCTTTCTTT,CASSVAGTGDTEAFF
TRBJ1-3,TRBV4-1,-,once,TGCGCCAGCAGCCAAGAAGTCCCGGGAGACACCATATATTTT,CASSQEVPGDTIYF
TRBJ2-5,TRBV4-2,TRBD1,few,TGTGCCAGCAGCCAAGATATTGGAGGGACAGGGTCCGAGACCCAGTACTTC,CASSQDIGGTGSETQYF
TRBJ1-1,TRBV5-6,-,-,TGTGCCAGCAGCTATCGAGGGGCAGGGGAAGCTGAAGCTTTCTTT,CASSYRGAGEAEAFF
TRBJ2-7,TRBV19,-,-,TGTGCCAGTAGTATGAAGGGGGGAGGGCGGATCTACGAGCAGTACTTC,CASSMKGGGRIYEQYF
TRBJ2-3,TRBV28,-,-,TGTGCCAGCAGACAGAGCACAGATACGCAGTATTTT,CASRQSTDTQYF
TRBJ1-1,TRBV14,TRBD1,-,TGTGCCAGCCGGGGGACAGGGCGCAACACTGAAGCTTTCTTT,CASRGTGRNTEAFF
TRBJ1-4,TRBV5-5,TRBD1,-,TGTGCCAGCAGCCCCCCCGGGACAGGGGGAAAACTGTTTTTT,CASSPPGTGGKLFF
TRBJ1-1,TRBV5-6,-,-,TGTGCCAGCAGCCTCCAGGGAGAAGCTTTCTTT,CASSLQGEAFF
TRBJ2-2,TRBV7-6,-,once,TGTGCCAGCAGCTTAGAGGGGGGGAACACCGGGGAGCTGTTTTTT,CASSLEGGNTGELFF
TRBJ2-7,TRBV10-2,TRBD1,-,TGCGCCAGCAGTGATCCGGGACAGGGCTTCCACGAGCAGTACTTC,CASSDPGQGFHEQYF
TRBJ2-5,TRBV5-1,-,-,TGCGCCAGCAGCTTGTCCCAGGGCGAAGAGACCCAGTACTTC,CASSLSQGEETQYF
TRBJ1-3,TRBV6-4,TRBD1,-,TGTGCCAGCAGTGACTCAGTACCGGGACAGGGAGGACTGGGTGGAAACACCATATATTTT,CASSDSVPGQGGLGGNTIYF
TRBJ2-7,TRBV6-6,TRBD1,-,TGTGCCAGCAGAGCAGGGACAGGGGGCGAGCAGTACTTC,CASRAGTGGEQYF
TRBJ1-2,TRBV9,-,-,TGTGCCAGCAGCGTCCGGGACTCCCCTATTTACACCTTC,CASSVRDSPIYTF
TRBJ1-6,TRBV9,-,few,TGTGCCAGCAGCGTAGGGGGTTTTCCACCCCTCCACTTT,CASSVGGFPPLHF
TRBJ1-1,TRBV6-6,-,-,TGTGCCAGCCGCCAGGCCAATATTGAAGCTTTCTTT,CASRQANIEAFF
TRBJ2-2,TRBV19,-,-,TGTGCCAGTAGTACCCCTTGGGCCCACGGGGAGCTGTTTTTT,CASSTPWAHGELFF
TRBJ2-7,TRBV6-1,-,-,TGTGCCAGCAGTGTGAACAGGCTTTACGAGCAGTACTTC,CASSVNRLYEQYF
TRBJ2-7,TRBV10-1,-,-,TGCGCCAGCAGTGAGTCCCCCCAGGGAAAACAGTACTTC,CASSESPQGKQYF